The clone carrying this T cell receptor beta chain was seen more than once but under ten times. No antigen is known for it. The sample comes from a study of follicular helper T cells after annual influenza vaccination. Findings of the study overall: Successive annual vaccinations recalled a recurrent oligoclonal ICOS+CD38+ cTfh response with influenza-specific clonotypes. ICOS-CD38- cTfh most often held earlier Day 7 ICOS+CD38+ clones.

The time point is: 2014-2015 season, 7 days after vaccination. Clones were sequenced by immunoSEQ multiplex PCR, and TCRdb holds only the in-frame ones, with some missing. The sample consists of some 15,000 clones, 84% of them appearing once. The length of the CDR3 is 18 residues. The V gene's germline CDR1 is SGHRS and CDR2 YFSETQ. Germline trimming cut 5 bases from V and 5 bases from J; bases unmatched to any gene: 21. This TCR came from an adult who received the influenza vaccine. The chain combines TRBV5-1 with TRBJ1-1; 7 bases line up with TRBD1. The source was CXCR5+ CD38- circulating T follicular helper cells from blood, collected 7 days after influenza vaccination. Stated subset: circulating Tfh, non-naive CD4+CXCR5+PD-1+ (ICOS+CD38+ or ICOS-CD38-). CDR3 residues: CASSPSGDSLRVGTEAFF. The CDR3 nucleotides are TGCGCCAGCAGTCCCAGTGGGGACAGCCTAAGGGTCGGAACTGAAGCTTTCTTT.